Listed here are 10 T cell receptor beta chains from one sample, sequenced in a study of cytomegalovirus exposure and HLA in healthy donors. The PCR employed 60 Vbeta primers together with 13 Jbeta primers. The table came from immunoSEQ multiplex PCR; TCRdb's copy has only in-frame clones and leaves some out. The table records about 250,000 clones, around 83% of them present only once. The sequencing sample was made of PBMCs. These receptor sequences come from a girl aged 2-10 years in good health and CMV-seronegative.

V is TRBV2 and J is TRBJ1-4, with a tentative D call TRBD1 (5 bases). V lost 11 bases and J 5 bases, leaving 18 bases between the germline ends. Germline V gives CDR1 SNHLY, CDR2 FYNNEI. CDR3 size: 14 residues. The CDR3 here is CAGFGTLENEKLFF. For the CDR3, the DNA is TGTGCCGGGTTCGGGACTTTGGAAAATGAAAAACTGTTTTTT.

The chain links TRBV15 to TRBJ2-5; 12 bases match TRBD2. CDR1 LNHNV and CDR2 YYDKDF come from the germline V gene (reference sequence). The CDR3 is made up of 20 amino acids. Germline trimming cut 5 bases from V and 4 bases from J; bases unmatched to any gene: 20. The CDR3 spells CATSVRSASGGAGLGETQYF. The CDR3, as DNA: TGTGCCACCAGCGTCCGATCGGCTAGCGGGGGGGCCGGGCTCGGAGAGACCCAGTACTTC.

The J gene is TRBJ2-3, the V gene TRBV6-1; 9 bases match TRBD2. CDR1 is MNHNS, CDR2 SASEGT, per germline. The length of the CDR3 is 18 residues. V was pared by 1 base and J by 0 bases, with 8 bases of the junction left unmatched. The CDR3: CASSEVSGGPTSTDTQYF. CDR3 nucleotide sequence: TGTGCCAGCAGTGAAGTCAGCGGGGGGCCGACTAGCACAGATACGCAGTATTTT.

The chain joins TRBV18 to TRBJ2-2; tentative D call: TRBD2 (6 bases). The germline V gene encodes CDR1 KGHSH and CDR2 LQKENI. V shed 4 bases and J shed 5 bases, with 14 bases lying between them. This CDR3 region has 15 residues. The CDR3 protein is CASSRPTGVTGELFF. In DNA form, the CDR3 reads TGTGCCAGCTCACGCCCCACGGGGGTGACCGGGGAGCTGTTTTTT.

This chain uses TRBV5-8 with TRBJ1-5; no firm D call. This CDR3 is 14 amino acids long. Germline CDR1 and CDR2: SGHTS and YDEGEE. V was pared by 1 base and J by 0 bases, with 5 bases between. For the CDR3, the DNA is TGTGCCAGCAGCTTGCCCAATAGCAATCAGCCCCAGCATTTT. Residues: CASSLPNSNQPQHF.

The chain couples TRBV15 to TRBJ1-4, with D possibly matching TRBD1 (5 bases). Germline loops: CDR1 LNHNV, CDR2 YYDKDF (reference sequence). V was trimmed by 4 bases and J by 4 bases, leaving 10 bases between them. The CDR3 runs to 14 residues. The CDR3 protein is CATSILGGNEKLFF. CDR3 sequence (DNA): TGTGCCACCAGCATACTGGGGGGTAATGAAAAACTGTTTTTT.

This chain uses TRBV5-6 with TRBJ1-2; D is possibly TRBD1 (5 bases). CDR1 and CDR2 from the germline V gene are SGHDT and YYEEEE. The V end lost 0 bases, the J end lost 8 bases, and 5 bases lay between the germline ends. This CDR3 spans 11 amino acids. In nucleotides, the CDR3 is TGTGCCAGCAGCTTGGGACAGGGCTACACCTTC. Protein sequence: CASSLGQGYTF.

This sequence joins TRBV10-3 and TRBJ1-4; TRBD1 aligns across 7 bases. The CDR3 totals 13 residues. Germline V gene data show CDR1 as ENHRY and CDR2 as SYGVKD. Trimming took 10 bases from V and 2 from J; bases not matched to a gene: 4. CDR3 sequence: CATQGGTNEKLFF. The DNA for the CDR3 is TGTGCCACCCAGGGGGGCACTAATGAAAAACTGTTTTTT.

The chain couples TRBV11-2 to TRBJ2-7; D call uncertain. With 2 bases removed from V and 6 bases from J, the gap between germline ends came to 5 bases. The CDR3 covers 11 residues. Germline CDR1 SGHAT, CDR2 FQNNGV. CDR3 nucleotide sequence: TGTGCCAGCAGCTTACAGGTCGAGCAGTACTTC. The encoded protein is CASSLQVEQYF.

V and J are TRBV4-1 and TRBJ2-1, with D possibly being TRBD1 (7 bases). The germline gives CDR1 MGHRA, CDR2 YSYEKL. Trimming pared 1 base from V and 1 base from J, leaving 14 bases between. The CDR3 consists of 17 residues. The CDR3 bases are TGCGCCAGCAGCCAAGCAGGGGGGACTCCATCCTACAATGAGCAGTTCTTC. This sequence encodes CASSQAGGTPSYNEQFF.